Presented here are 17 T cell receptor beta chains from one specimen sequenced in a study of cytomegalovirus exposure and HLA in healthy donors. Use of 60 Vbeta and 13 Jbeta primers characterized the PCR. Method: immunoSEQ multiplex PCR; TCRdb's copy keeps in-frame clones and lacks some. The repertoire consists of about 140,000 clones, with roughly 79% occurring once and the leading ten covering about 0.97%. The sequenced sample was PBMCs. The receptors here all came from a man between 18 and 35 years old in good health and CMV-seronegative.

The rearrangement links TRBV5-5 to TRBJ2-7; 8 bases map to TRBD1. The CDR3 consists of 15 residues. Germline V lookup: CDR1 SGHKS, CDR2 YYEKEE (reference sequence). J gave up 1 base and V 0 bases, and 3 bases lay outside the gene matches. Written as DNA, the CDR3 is TGTGCCAGCAGCTTGGCAGGACAGGGTTCCTACGAGCAGTACTTC. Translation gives CASSLAGQGSYEQYF.

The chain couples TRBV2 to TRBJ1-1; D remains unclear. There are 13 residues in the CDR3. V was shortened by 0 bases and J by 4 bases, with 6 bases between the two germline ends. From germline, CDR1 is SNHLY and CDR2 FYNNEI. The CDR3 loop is CASSEASGTEAFF. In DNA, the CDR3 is TGTGCCAGCAGTGAAGCGTCCGGCACTGAAGCTTTCTTT.

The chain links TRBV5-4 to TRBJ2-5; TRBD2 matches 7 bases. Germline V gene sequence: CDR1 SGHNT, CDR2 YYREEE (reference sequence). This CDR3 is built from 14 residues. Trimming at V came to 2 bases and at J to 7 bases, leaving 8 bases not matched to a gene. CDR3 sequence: CASSFPSGEGTQYF. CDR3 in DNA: TGTGCCAGCAGCTTCCCCAGCGGGGAAGGGACCCAGTACTTC.

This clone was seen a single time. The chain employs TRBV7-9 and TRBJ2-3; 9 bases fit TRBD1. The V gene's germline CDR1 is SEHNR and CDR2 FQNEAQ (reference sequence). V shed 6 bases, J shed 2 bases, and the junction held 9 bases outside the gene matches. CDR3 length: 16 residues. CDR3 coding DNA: TGTGCCAGCAGTCCCCCGGGACAGGGCCCCACAGATACGCAGTATTTT. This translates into CASSPPGQGPTDTQYF.

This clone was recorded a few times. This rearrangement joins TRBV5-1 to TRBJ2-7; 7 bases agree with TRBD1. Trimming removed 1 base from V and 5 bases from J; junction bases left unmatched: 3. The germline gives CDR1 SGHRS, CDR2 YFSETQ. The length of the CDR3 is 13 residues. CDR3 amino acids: CASSLSTGNEQYF. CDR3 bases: TGCGCCAGCAGCTTGTCGACAGGGAACGAGCAGTACTTC. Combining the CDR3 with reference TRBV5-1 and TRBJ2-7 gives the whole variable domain KAGVTQTPRYLIKTRGQQVTLSCSPISGHRSVSWYQQTPGQGLQFLFEYFSETQRNKGNFPGRFSGRQFSNSRSEMNVSTLELGDSALYLCASSLSTGNEQYFGPGTRLTVT.

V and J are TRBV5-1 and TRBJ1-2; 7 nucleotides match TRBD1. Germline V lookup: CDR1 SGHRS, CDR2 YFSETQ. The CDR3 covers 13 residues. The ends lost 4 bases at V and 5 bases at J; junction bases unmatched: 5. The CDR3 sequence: CASSPGQAYGYTF. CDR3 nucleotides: TGCGCCAGCAGCCCCGGACAGGCTTATGGCTACACCTTC.

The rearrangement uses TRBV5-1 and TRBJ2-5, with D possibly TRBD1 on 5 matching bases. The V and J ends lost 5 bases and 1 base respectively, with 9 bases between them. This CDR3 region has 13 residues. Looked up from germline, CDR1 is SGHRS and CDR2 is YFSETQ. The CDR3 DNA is TGCGCCAGCAGAAAGGACATCCAAGAGACCCAGTACTTC. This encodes CASRKDIQETQYF. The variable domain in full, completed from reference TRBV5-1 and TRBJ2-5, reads KAGVTQTPRYLIKTRGQQVTLSCSPISGHRSVSWYQQTPGQGLQFLFEYFSETQRNKGNFPGRFSGRQFSNSRSEMNVSTLELGDSALYLCASRKDIQETQYFGPGTRLLVL.

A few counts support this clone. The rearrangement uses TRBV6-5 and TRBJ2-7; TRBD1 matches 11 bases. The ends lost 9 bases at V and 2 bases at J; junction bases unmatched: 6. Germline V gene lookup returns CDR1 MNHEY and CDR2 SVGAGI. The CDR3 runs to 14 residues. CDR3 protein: CARLSDRGPYEQYF. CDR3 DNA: TGTGCCAGACTTTCGGACAGGGGGCCCTACGAGCAGTACTTC.

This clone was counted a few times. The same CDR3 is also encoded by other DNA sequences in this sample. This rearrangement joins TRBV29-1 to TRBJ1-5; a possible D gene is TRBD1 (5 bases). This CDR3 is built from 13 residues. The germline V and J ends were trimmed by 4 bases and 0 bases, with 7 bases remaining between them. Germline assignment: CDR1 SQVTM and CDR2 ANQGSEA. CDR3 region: CSVGGGSNQPQHF. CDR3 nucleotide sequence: TGCAGCGTTGGGGGCGGTAGCAATCAGCCCCAGCATTTT.

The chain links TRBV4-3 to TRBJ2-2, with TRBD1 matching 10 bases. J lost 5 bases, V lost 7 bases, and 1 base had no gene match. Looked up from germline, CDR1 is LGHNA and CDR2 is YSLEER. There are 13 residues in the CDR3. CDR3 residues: CASKDRGTGELFF. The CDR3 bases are TGCGCCAGCAAGGACAGGGGGACCGGGGAGCTGTTTTTT.

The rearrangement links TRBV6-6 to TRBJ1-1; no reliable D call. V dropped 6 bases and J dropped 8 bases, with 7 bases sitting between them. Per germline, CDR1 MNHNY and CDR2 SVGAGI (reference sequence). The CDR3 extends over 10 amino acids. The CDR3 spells CASREWEAFF. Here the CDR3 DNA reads TGTGCCAGCAGGGAGTGGGAAGCTTTCTTT.

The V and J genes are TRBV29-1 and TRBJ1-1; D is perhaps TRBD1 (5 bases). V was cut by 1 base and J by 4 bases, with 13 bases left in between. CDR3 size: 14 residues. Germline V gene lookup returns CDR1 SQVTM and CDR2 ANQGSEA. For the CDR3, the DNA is TGCAGCGTTGAAGCGGGGGGTAGGGCCACTGAAGCTTTCTTT. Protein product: CSVEAGGRATEAFF.

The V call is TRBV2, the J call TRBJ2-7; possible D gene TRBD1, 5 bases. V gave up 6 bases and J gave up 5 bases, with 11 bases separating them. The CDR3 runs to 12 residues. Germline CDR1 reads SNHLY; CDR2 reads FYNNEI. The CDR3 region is CASRETVNEQYF. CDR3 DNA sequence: TGTGCCAGCAGAGAGACAGTTAACGAGCAGTACTTC.

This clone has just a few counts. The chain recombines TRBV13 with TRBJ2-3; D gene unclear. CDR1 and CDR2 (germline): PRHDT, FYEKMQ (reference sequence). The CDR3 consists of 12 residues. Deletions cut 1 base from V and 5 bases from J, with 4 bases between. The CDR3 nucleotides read TGTGCCAGCAGCTTAGATCGAGATACGCAGTATTTT. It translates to CASSLDRDTQYF.

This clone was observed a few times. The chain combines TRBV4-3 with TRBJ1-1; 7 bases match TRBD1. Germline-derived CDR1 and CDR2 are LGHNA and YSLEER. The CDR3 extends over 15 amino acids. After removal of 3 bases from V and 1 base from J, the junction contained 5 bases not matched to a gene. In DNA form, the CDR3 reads TGCGCCAGCAGCCAGTCAAGGACAGGGAACACTGAAGCTTTCTTT. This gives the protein CASSQSRTGNTEAFF.

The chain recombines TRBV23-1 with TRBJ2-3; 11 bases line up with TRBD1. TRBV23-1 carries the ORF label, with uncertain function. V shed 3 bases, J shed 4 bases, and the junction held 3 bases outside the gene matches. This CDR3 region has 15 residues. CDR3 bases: TGCGCCAGCAGTCAGGACAGGGGGCCACCAGATACGCAGTATTTT. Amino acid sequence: CASSQDRGPPDTQYF.

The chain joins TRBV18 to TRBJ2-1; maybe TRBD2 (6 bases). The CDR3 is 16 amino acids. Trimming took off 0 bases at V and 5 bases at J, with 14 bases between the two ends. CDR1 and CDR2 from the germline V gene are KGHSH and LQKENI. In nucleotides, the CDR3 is TGTGCCAGCTCACCACCGGGAGGTTTCGGCAACAATGAGCAGTTCTTC. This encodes CASSPPGGFGNNEQFF.